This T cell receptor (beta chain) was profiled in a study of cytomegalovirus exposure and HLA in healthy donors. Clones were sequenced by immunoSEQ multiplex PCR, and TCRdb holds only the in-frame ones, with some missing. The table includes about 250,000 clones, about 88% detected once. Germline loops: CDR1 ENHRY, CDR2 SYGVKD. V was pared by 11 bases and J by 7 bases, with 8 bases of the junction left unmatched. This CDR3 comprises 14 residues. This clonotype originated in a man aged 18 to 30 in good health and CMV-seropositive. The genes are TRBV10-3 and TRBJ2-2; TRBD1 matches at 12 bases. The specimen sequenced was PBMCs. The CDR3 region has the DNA TGTGCCTCACAGGGGACAGGGGGCTTCGGGGAGCTGTTTTTT. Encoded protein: CASQGTGGFGELFF.